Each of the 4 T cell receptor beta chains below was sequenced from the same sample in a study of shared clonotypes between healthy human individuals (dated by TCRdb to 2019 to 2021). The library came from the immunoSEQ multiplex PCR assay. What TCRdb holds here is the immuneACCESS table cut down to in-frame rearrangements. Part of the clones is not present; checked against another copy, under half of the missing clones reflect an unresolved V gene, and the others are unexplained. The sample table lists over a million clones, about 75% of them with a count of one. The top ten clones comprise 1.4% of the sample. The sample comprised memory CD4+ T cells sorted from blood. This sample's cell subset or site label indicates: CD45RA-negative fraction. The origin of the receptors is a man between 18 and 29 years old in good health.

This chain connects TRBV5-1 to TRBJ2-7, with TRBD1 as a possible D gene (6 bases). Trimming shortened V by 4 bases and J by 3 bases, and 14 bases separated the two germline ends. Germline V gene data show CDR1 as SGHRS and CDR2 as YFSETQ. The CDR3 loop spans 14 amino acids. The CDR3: CASSRDTGDYEQYF. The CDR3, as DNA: TGCGCCAGCAGCCGGGACACCGGAGACTACGAGCAGTACTTC.

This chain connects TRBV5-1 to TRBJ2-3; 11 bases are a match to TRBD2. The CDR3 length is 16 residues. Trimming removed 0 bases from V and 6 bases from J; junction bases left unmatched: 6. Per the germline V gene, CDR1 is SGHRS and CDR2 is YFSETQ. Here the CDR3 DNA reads TGCGCCAGCAGCTTGGTTGGGACTAGCGGTGCGGATACGCAGTATTTT. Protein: CASSLVGTSGADTQYF.

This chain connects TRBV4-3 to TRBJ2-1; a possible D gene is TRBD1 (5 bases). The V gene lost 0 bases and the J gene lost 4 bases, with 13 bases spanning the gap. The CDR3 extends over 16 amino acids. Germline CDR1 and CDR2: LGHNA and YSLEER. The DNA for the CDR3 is TGCGCCAGCAGCCAAGATTTGGGGCCGATATACAATGAGCAGTTCTTC. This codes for CASSQDLGPIYNEQFF.

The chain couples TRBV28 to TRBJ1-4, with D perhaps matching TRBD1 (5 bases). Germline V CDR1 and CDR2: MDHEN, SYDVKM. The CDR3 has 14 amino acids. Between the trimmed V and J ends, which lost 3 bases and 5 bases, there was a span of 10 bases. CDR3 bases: TGTGCCAGCAGTTTTGAGACAGTCAATGAAAAACTGTTTTTT. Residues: CASSFETVNEKLFF.